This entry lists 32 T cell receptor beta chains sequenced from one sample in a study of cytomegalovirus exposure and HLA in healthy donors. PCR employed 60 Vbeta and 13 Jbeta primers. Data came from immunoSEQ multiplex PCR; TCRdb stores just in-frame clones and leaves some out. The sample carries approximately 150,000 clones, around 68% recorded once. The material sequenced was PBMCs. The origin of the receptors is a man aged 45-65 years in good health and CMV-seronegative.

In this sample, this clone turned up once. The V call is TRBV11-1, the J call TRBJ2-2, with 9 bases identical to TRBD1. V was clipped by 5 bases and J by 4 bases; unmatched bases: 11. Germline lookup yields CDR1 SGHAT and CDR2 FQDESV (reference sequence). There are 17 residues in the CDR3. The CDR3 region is CASSPVRRDRATGELFF. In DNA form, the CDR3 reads TGTGCCAGCAGCCCCGTTCGAAGGGACAGGGCCACCGGGGAGCTGTTTTTT.

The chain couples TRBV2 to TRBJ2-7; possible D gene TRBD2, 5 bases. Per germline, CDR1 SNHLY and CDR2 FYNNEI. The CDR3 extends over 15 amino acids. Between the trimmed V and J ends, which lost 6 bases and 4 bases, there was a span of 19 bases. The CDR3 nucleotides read TGTGCCAGCAGCGCCGGACTGAGCGGTGGGTACGAGCAGTACTTC. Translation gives CASSAGLSGGYEQYF. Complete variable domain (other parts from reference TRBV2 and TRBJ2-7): EPEVTQTPSHQVTQMGQEVILRCVPISNHLYFYWYRQILGQKVEFLVSFYNNEISEKSEIFDDQFSVERPDGSNFTLKIRSTKLEDSAMYFCASSAGLSGGYEQYFGPGTRLTVT.

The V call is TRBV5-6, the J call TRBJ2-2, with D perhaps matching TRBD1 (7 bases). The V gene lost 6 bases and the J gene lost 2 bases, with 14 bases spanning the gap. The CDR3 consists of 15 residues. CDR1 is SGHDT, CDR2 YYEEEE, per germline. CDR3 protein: CASNRRDRNTGELFF. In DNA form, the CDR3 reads TGTGCCAGCAATCGGAGGGACAGAAACACCGGGGAGCTGTTTTTT.

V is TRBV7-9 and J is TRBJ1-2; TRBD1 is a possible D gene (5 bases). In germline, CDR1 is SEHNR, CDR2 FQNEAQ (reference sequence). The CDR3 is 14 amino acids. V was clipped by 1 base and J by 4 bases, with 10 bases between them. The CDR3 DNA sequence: TGTGCCAGCAGCTTAGAGGGGATCGTCTATGGCTACACCTTC. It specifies CASSLEGIVYGYTF.

This chain's CDR3 is CASSQQNRDNEKLFF. The DNA of the CDR3 is TGCGCCAGCAGCCAGCAAAACAGGGACAATGAAAAACTGTTTTTT. This chain joins TRBV5-1 and TRBJ1-4, with D maybe TRBD1 (6 bases). The CDR3 spans 15 residues. The V and J ends lost 4 bases and 5 bases respectively, with 15 bases between them. Germline V gives CDR1 SGHRS, CDR2 YFSETQ.

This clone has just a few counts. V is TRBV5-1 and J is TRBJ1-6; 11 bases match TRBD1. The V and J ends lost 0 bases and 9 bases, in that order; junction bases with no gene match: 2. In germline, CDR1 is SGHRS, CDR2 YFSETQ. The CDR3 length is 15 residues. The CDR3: CASSLGTGGSSPLHF. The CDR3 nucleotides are TGCGCCAGCAGCTTGGGGACAGGGGGCAGTTCACCCCTCCACTTT.

CDR3 coding DNA: TGTGCCAGCAGCGGAGCGGGGGCACACAAGACCCAGTACTTC. This encodes CASSGAGAHKTQYF. The rearrangement uses TRBV9 and TRBJ2-5, with 8 bases aligning to TRBD2. The V and J ends lost 3 bases and 6 bases, in that order; junction bases with no gene match: 7. Germline CDR1 and CDR2: SGDLS and YYNGEE. The CDR3 is made up of 14 amino acids.

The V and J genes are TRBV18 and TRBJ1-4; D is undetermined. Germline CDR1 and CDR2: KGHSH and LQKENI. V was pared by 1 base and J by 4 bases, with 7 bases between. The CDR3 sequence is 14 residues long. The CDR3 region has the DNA TGTGCCAGCTCACCACTGGGGAGTAATGAAAAACTGTTTTTT. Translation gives CASSPLGSNEKLFF.

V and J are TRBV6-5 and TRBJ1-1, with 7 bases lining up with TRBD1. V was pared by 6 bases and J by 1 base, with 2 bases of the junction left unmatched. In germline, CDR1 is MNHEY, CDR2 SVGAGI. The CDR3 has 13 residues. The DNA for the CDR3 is TGTGCCAGCAGCTGGACAGGGAACACTGAAGCTTTCTTT. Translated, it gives CASSWTGNTEAFF.

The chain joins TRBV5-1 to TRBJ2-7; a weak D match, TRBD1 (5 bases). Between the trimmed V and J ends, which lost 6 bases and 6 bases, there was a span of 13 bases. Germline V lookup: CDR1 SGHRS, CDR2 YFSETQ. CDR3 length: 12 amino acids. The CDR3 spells CASKDSGAEQYF. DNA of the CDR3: TGCGCCAGCAAAGACAGTGGGGCCGAGCAGTACTTC.

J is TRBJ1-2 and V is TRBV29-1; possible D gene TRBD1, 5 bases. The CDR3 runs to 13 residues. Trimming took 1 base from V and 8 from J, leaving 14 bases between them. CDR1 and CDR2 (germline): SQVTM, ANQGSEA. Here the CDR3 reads CSVEAGGRGGYTF. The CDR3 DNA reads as TGCAGCGTTGAAGCCGGGGGTAGAGGAGGCTACACCTTC.

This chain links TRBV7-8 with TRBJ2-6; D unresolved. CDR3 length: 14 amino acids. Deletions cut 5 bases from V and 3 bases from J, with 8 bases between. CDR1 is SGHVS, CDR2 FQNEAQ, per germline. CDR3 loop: CASSREDGANVLTF. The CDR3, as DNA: TGTGCCAGCAGCCGAGAAGATGGGGCCAACGTCCTGACTTTC.

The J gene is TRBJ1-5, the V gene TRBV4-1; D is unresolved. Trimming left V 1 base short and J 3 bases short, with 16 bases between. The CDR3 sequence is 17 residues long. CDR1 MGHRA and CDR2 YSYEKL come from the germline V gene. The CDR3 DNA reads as TGCGCCAGCAGCCAAGCCCCGGATGTGCAGGTCAATCAGCCCCAGCATTTT. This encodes CASSQAPDVQVNQPQHF.

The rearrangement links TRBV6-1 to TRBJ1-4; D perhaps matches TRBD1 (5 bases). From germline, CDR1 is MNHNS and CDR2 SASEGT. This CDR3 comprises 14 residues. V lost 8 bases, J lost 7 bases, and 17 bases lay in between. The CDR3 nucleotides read TGTGCCAGCTATACCGGGGGTCTAGGTGAAAAACTGTTTTTT. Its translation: CASYTGGLGEKLFF.

CDR3 coding DNA: TGTGCCAGCAGCCGGGACCTTACGACAGGCAACGAGCAGTACTTC. Translation: CASSRDLTTGNEQYF. The genes are TRBV14 and TRBJ2-7, with D tentatively TRBD1 (6 bases). Trimming stripped 4 bases from V and 5 bases from J, with 18 bases between. The CDR3 consists of 15 residues. The germline V gene has CDR1 SGHDN and CDR2 FVKESK. Full variable domain (rest looked up from reference TRBV14 and TRBJ2-7): EAGVTQFPSHSVIEKGQTVTLRCDPISGHDNLYWYRRVMGKEIKFLLHFVKESKQDESGMPNNRFLAERTGGTYSTLKVQPAELEDSGVYFCASSRDLTTGNEQYFGPGTRLTVT.

Here the CDR3 DNA reads TGTGCCAGCAGTTACGACAGGGGGCTGGTCGGTAGTGGCTACACCTTC. Encoded protein: CASSYDRGLVGSGYTF. The chain uses TRBV6-6 and TRBJ1-2; 10 positions agree with TRBD1. The CDR3 is 16 amino acids. V gave up 2 bases and J gave up 7 bases; unmatched junction bases: 10. The germline gives CDR1 MNHNY, CDR2 SVGAGI (reference sequence).

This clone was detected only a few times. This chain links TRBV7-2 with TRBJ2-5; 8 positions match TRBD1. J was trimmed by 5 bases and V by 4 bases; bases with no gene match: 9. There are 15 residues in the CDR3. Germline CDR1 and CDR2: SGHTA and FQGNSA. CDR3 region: CASSYYGTGGETQYF. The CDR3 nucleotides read TGTGCCAGCAGCTACTACGGGACAGGTGGCGAGACCCAGTACTTC. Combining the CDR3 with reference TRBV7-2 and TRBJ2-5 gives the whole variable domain GAGVSQSPSNKVTEKGKDVELRCDPISGHTALYWYRQSLGQGLEFLIYFQGNSAPDKSGLPSDRFSAERTGGSVSTLTIQRTQQEDSAVYLCASSYYGTGGETQYFGPGTRLLVL.

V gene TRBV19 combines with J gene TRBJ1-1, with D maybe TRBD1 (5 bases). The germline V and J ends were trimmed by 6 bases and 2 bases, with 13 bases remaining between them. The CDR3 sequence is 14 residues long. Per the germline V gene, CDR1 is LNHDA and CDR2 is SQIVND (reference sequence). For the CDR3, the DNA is TGTGCCAGTAGGAACCAGGGTCTTAACACTGAAGCTTTCTTT. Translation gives CASRNQGLNTEAFF. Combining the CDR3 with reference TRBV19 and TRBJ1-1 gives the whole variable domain DGGITQSPKYLFRKEGQNVTLSCEQNLNHDAMYWYRQDPGQGLRLIYYSQIVNDFQKGDIAEGYSVSREKKESFPLTVTSAQKNPTAFYLCASRNQGLNTEAFFGQGTRLTVV.

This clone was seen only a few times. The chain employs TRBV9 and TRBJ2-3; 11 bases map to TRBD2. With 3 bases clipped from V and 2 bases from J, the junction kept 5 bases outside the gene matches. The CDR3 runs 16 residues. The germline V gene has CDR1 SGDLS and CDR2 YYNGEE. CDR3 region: CASSGRLAGTTDTQYF. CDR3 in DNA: TGTGCCAGCAGCGGACGACTAGCGGGGACCACAGATACGCAGTATTTT.

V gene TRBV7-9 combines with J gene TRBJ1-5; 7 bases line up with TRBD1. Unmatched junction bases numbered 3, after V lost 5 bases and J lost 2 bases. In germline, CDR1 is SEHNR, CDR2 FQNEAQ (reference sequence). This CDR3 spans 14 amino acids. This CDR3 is CASSPTGGNQPQHF. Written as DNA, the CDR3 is TGTGCCAGCAGCCCTACAGGGGGCAATCAGCCCCAGCATTTT.

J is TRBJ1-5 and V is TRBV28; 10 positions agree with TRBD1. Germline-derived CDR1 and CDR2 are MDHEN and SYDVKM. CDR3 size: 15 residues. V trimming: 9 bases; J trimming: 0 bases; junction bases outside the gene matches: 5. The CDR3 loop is CASRTGGYSNQPQHF. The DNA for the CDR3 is TGTGCCAGTAGGACAGGGGGATATAGCAATCAGCCCCAGCATTTT.

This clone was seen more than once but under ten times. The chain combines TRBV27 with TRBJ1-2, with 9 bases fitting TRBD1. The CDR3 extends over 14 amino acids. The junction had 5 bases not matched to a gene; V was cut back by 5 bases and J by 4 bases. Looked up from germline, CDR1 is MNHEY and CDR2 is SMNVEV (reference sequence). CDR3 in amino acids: CASSTGGAGYGYTF. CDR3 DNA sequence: TGTGCCAGCAGTACAGGGGGCGCTGGCTATGGCTACACCTTC.

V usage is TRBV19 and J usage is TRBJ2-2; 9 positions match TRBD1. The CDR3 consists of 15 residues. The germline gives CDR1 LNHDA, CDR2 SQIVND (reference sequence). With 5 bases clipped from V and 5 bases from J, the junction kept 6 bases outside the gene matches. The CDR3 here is CASSSQGAGTGELFF. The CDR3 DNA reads TGTGCCAGTAGTTCACAGGGGGCGGGGACCGGGGAGCTGTTTTTT.

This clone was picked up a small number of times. CDR3 in amino acids: CASSLSGTGINYGYTF. As DNA, the CDR3 is TGCGCCAGCAGCTTGTCGGGGACAGGGATTAACTATGGCTACACCTTC. The V call is TRBV5-1, the J call TRBJ1-2; 9 bases agree with TRBD1. Per germline, CDR1 SGHRS and CDR2 YFSETQ. V shed 1 base and J 1 base; nucleotides not matched to a gene: 5. The CDR3 runs 16 residues.

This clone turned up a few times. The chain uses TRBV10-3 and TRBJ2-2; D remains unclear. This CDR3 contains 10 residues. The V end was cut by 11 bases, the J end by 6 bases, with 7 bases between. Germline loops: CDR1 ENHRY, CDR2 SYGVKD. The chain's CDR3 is CAPRAGELFF. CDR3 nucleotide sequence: TGTGCCCCGCGCGCCGGGGAGCTGTTTTTT.

Here the CDR3 DNA reads TGCGCCAGCAGCCAAGTAATAGGGGGGGCAGTTTATAACAATGAGCAGTTCTTC. Translation: CASSQVIGGAVYNNEQFF. The rearrangement joins TRBV4-1 to TRBJ2-1; perhaps TRBD2 as D (7 bases). Trimming shortened V by 1 base and J by 5 bases, and 21 bases separated the two germline ends. The CDR3 has 18 amino acids. The germline gives CDR1 MGHRA, CDR2 YSYEKL.

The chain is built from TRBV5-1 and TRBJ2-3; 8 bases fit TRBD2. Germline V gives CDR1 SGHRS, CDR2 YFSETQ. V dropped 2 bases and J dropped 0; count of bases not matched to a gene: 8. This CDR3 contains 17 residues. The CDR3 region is CASSFLSSGGSTDTQYF. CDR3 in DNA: TGCGCCAGCAGCTTCCTCTCCAGCGGGGGTAGCACAGATACGCAGTATTTT.

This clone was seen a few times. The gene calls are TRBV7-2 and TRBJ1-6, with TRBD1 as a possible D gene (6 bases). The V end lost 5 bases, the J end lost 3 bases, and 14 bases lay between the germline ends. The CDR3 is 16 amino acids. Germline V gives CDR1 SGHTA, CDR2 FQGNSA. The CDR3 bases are TGTGCCAGCAGCCACCGGGACACCAGCTATAATTCACCCCTCCACTTT. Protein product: CASSHRDTSYNSPLHF.

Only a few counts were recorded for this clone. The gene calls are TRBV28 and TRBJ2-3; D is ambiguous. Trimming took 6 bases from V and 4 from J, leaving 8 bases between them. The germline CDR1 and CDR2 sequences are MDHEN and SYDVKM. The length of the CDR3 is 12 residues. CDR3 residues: CASSKESDTQYF. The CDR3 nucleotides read TGTGCCAGCAGCAAGGAGTCAGATACGCAGTATTTT.

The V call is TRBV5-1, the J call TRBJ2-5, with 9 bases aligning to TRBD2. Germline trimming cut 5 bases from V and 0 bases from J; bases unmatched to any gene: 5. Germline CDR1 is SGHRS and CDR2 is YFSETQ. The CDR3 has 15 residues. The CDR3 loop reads CASRRRLADQETQYF. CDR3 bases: TGCGCCAGCAGGAGGCGACTAGCGGACCAAGAGACCCAGTACTTC.

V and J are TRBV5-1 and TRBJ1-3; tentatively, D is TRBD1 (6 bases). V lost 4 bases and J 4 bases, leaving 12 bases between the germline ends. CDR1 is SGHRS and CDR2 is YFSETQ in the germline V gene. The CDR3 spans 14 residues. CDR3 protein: CASSPITGGNTIYF. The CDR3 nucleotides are TGCGCCAGCAGCCCAATCACAGGGGGAAACACCATATATTTT.

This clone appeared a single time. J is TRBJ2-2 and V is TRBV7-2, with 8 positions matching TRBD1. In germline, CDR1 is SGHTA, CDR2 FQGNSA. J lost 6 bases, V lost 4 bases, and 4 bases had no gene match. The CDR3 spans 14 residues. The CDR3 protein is CASSSQQGAGELFF. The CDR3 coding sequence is TGTGCCAGCAGCTCCCAACAGGGGGCCGGGGAGCTGTTTTTT.